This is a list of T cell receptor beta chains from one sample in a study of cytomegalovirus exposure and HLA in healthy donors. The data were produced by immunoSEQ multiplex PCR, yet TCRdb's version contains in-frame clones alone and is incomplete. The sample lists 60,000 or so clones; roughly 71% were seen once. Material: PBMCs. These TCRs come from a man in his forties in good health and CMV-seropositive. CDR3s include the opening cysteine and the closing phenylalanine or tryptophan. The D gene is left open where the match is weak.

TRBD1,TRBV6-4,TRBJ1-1,CASRKTGGTEAFF
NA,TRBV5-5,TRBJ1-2,CASSPYPGGYGYTF
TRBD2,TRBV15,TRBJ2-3,CATSRRGGSRADTQYF
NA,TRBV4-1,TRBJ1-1,CASSQEDWARGDTEAFF
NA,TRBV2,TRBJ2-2,CASSDHYKLFF
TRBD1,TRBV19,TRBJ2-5,CASTLQGGETQYF
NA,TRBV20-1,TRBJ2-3,CSIWGADTQYF
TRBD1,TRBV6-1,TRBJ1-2,CASSPEGDSGYTF
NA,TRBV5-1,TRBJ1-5,CASSLAEGRNQPQHF
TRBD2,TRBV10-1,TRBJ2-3,CASSSGGDTQYF
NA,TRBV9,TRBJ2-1,CASSPLVGQSNEQFF
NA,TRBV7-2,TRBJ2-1,CASSPQSRGFDNEQFF
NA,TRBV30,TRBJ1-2,CAWSPGHADYGYTF
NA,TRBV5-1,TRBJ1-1,CASSLELTGDTEAFF
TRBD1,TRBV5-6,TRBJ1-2,CASSLGQGPGYTF
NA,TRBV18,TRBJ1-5,CASSEGRVSNQPQHF
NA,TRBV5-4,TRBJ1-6,CASSLGGLPSPLHF
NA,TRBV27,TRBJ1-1,CASSPMTGAPATEAFF
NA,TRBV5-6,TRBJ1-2,CASSPGLGGYTF
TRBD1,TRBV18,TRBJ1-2,CASSPGQGIYGYTF
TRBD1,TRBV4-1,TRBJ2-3,CASSQERDRELSF
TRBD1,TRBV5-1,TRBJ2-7,CASSSGTGGLYEQYF
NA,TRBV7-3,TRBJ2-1,CASSFREGGEQFF
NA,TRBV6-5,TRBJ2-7,CASSLFTGNYEQYF
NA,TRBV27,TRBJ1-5,CASSLSGDMAQHF
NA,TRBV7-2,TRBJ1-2,CASSLLAGGYTF
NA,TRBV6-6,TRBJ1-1,CASSLNRENTEAFF
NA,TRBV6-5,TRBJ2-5,CAVRRSTQETQYF
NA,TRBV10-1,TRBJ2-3,CASSVNGVAQYF
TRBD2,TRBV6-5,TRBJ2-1,CASSYSLAGEQFF
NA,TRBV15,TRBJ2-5,CATSRDQGETQYF
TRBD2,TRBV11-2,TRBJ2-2,CASSPAGGGGELFF
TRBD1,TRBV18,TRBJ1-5,CASSPGTEYNQPQHF
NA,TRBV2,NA,CASQRTVQTYEQYF
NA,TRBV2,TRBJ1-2,CASTLQGIYGYTF
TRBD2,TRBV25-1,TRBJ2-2,CASSEAGGAPGELFF
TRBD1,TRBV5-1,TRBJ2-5,CASSLAGTGGGKTQYF
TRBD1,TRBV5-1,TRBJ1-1,CASSAPDRGRRVVFF
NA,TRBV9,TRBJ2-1,CASSVGPYNEQFF
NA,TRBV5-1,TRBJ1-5,CASSLAGRGQPQHF
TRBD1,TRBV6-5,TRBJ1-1,CASSDRAEAFF
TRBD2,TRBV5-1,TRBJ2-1,CASSALAGGDEQFF
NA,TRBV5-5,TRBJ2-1,CASSKERTAYNEQFF
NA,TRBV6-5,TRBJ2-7,CASSEAWGGSYEQYF
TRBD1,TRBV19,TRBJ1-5,CASSRVGQGGQPQHF
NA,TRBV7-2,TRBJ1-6,CASSLPGTSPLHF
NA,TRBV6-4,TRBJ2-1,CASSEEMIYNNEQFF
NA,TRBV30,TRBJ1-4,CAWTRGSANEKLFF
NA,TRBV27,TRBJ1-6,CASSFTGLGPLHF
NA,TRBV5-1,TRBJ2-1,CASSGPTGRNEQFF
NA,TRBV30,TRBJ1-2,CAWTLEGTGYTF
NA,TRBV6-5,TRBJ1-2,CASRALNYGYTF
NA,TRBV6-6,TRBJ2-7,CASLIGAGRYEQYF
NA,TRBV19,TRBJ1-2,CASSIREDYGYTF
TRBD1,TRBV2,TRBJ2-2,CASRWTGQTGELFF